This T cell receptor beta chain was found in a study of T cells in Graves' hyperthyroidism and ophthalmopathy. The V gene's germline CDR1 is SQVTM and CDR2 ANQGSEA. The J segment lost 6 bases and the V segment lost 6 bases, leaving 10 bases of the junction unmatched. This CDR3 comprises 13 residues. Study-level results: Blood shared most expanded thyroid clonotypes above 0.001.

A lack of ophthalmopathy progression within 18 months defined stable Graves' hyperthyroidism. It was uncontrolled infection, other autoimmune disease, pregnancy or lactation that excluded patients. Thyroid ultrasound, orbital computed tomography, clinical symptoms, and serum thyroxine and TRAb underpinned diagnoses. Amplified regions were TCR beta CDR3 sequences from RNA transcripts. A first-round RT-PCR of the TCR CDR3 used the HTBI primer set. MiXCR was run by TCRdb on the multiplex PCR reads, yielding one entry per CDR3 protein. The table includes about 610,000 distinct CDR3 sequences, around 45% detected once. This clonotype showed up many times. Its antigen is unidentified.

The specimen was peripheral blood or thyroid tissue (not recorded which). The rearrangement joins TRBV29-1 to TRBJ2-7; 8 positions agree with TRBD2. This receptor was obtained from a woman between 18 and 29 years old with Graves' hyperthyroidism. The CDR3 nucleotides are TGCAGCGTCTTACTAGCGGCCTTGGGCGAGCAGTACTTC. Its translation is CSVLLAALGEQYF.